This T cell receptor beta chain is drawn from a study of CD8+ T cells in alopecia areata. Looking at the study overall: Tofacitinib ran for 6 to 18 months before 6 months off drug.

Specified treatment: oral pan-JAK inhibitor, 5-10 mg twice daily. Concerning this clone: The antigen is not known.

In each case, RNA was isolated and then reverse transcribed into cDNA as the sequencing template. Profiling relied on immunoSEQ multiplex PCR, and the TCRdb table lists in-frame clones only, not all of them. The sample lists 170,000 or so clones; around 58% were seen once. General study findings and limits: On tofacitinib, scalp clonality and expanded CD8+ clones among top 100 fell significantly. Researchers report lesional scalp, most notably alopecia totalis/universalis, outstripped normal scalp in clonality.

Germline-derived CDR1 and CDR2 are MNHNY and SVGAGI (reference sequence). This CDR3 comprises 16 residues. Trimming cost V 4 bases and J 3 bases; bases outside gene matches: 8. Material: CD8+ T cells sorted from blood, obtained at week 24, from a patient treated with tofacitinib. The V and J genes are TRBV6-6 and TRBJ2-1, with TRBD1 identical over 8 bases. The origin of this receptor is a human donor with alopecia areata. The CDR3 reads CASSSSTGVIYNEQFF. The CDR3 DNA follows: TGTGCCAGCAGTTCCTCGACAGGGGTAATCTACAATGAGCAGTTCTTC.